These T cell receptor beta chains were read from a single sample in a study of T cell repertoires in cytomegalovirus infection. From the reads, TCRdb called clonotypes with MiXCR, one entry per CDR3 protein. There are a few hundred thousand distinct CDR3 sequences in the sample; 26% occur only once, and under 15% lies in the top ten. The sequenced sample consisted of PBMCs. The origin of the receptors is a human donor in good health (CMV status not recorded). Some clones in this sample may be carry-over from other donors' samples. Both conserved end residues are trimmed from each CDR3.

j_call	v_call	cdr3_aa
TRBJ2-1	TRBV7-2	ASSLEAQLNEQF
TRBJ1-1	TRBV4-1	ASSQGPWTGPRGAF
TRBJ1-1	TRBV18	ASSPLGGHTEAF
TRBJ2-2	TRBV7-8	ASSLGVRSYTGELF
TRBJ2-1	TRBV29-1	SVEVIAGAFEQF
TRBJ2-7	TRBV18	ASSIRTGDHEQY
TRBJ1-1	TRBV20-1	SARWTGRKFVGVTEAF
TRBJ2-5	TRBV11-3	ASSFILADQETQY
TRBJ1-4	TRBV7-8	ASSLDGEKLF
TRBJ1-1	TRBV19	ASIHGQNTEAF
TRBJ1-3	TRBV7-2	ASSAGEMSGNTIY
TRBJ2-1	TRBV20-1	SARGLAGHNEQF
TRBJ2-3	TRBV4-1	ASSQGPAGGGADTQY
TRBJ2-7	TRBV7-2	ASSLAGDFSYEQY
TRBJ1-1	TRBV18	ASSPGTVFMNTEAF
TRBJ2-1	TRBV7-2	ASSRTGAEQF
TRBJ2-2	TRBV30	AWASGELF
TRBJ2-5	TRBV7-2	ASSFGLRETQY
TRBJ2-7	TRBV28	ASSFHPQFPYYEQY
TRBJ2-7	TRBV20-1	SASFLAGTGEQY
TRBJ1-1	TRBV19	ASSRSTGMNTEAF
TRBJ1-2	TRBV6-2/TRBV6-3	ASGPFDRLYGYT
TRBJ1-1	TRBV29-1	SVRTVNTEAF
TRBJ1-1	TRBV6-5	ASSYRGLSGRNTEAF
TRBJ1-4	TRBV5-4	ASRTGLSTNEKLF
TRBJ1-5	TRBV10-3	AISESRSRATDQPQH
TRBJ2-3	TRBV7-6	ASSSDPYTDTQY
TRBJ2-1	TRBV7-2	ASSSLGLKQF
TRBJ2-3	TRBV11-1	ASSLALSYGDTQY
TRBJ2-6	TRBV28	ASSSPGRSGANVLT
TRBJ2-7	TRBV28	ASSRSQDRSYEQY
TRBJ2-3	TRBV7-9	ASSSTGRRPDTQY
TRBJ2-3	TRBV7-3	ASSLLLGADTQY
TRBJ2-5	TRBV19	ASSIEGTGSQETQY
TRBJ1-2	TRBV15	ATSMGGDYGYT
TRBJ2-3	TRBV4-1	ASSQVLGVDTQY
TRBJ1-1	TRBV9	ASSVDPRQMNTEAF
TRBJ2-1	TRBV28	ATQGVLSYNEQF
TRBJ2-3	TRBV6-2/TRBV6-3	ASSSPDGFVMVGQY
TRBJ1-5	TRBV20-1	SAHAGNNQPQH
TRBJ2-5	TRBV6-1	ASSLPFLQQETQY
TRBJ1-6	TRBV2	ASSEGRGYNSPLH
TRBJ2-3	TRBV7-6	ASSYVKDTQY
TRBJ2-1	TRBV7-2	ASSFGRGSYNEQF
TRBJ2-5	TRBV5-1	ASRRTGRLQETQY